These 15 T cell receptor beta chains were sequenced from one sample in a study of control samples from healthy donors and cancer patients. Sequenced by immunoSEQ multiplex PCR; TCRdb stores in-frame clones only, minus some. The table shows 65,000 to 85,000 clones, with 89% occurring only once. The sample comprised PBMCs. The receptors come from a woman aged 50 to 60 with colorectal cancer.

The rearrangement joins TRBV6-6 to TRBJ2-2; D gene uncertain. V lost 6 bases, J lost 0 bases, and 11 bases lay in between. This CDR3 is 15 amino acids long. From germline, CDR1 is MNHNY and CDR2 SVGAGI (reference sequence). CDR3 nucleotide sequence: TGTGCCAGCAGCTCTCCTAAATCGAACACCGGGGAGCTGTTTTTT. Its translation is CASSSPKSNTGELFF.

V and J are TRBV9 and TRBJ2-2; 12 bases agree with TRBD2. The V gene's germline CDR1 is SGDLS and CDR2 YYNGEE. The CDR3 has 16 amino acids. J was trimmed by 6 bases and V by 3 bases; bases with no gene match: 6. The CDR3: CASSEGLAGGPGELFF. The DNA for the CDR3 is TGTGCCAGCAGCGAGGGTCTAGCGGGGGGGCCCGGGGAGCTGTTTTTT.

This clone was seen a handful of times. This sequence joins TRBV5-1 and TRBJ2-2; tentative D call: TRBD2 (6 bases). The germline V gene has CDR1 SGHRS and CDR2 YFSETQ. Deletions cut 5 bases from V and 2 bases from J, with 10 bases between. The CDR3 sequence is 14 residues long. CDR3 region: CASSSDYNTGELFF. In DNA, the CDR3 is TGCGCCAGCAGTTCGGACTACAACACCGGGGAGCTGTTTTTT.

The V and J genes are TRBV28 and TRBJ2-6, with D possibly matching TRBD2 (5 bases). V lost 6 bases and J lost 1, with 16 bases in between. CDR1 and CDR2 from the germline V gene are MDHEN and SYDVKM. This CDR3 is built from 17 residues. The CDR3 sequence: CASSLYGLRSGANVLTF. In nucleotides, the CDR3 is TGTGCCAGCAGCCTTTACGGACTCCGGTCTGGGGCCAACGTCCTGACTTTC.

The chain uses TRBV27 and TRBJ1-2; a possible D gene is TRBD1 (5 bases). With 3 bases removed from V and 8 bases from J, the gap between germline ends came to 19 bases. Germline V gene data show CDR1 as MNHEY and CDR2 as SMNVEV (reference sequence). The CDR3 extends over 15 amino acids. CDR3 in amino acids: CASSFWGGGSAGYTF. CDR3 sequence (DNA): TGTGCCAGCAGTTTTTGGGGCGGGGGTTCGGCGGGCTACACCTTC.

The V gene is TRBV9, the J gene TRBJ1-1, with 11 bases fitting TRBD1. Trimming cost V 4 bases and J 3 bases; bases outside gene matches: 5. The length of the CDR3 is 15 residues. Looked up from germline, CDR1 is SGDLS and CDR2 is YYNGEE. CDR3 sequence reads: CASSTGQGADTEAFF. For the CDR3, the DNA is TGTGCCAGCAGCACAGGACAGGGGGCAGACACTGAAGCTTTCTTT.

This sequence joins TRBV5-5 and TRBJ2-7; tentative D call: TRBD1 (6 bases). This CDR3 is 14 amino acids long. V lost 4 bases and J lost 2, with 13 bases in between. Germline lookup yields CDR1 SGHKS and CDR2 YYEKEE (reference sequence). The CDR3 bases are TGTGCCAGCAGCCGTTACCGGGACACCTACGAGCAGTACGTC. Protein sequence: CASSRYRDTYEQYV.

The chain is built from TRBV11-3 and TRBJ2-1, with TRBD1 identical over 7 bases. The germline V gene encodes CDR1 SGHNT and CDR2 YENEEA. V shed 1 base, J shed 7 bases, and the junction held 13 bases outside the gene matches. The CDR3 runs to 17 residues. This chain's CDR3 is CASSLGVPGQHSNEQFF. DNA for the CDR3: TGTGCCAGCAGCTTAGGTGTTCCGGGACAGCACTCTAATGAGCAGTTCTTC.

This clone was counted between two and nine times. The identical CDR3 is also encoded by other nucleotide sequences in the sample. The chain links TRBV20-1 to TRBJ1-1; no clear D gene. This CDR3 has 10 amino acids. Between the trimmed V and J ends, which lost 6 bases and 2 bases, there was a span of 4 bases. Germline V gene data show CDR1 as DFQATT and CDR2 as SNEGSKA (reference sequence). The CDR3 nucleotides are TGCAGTGCGTCCAACACTGAAGCTTTCTTT. Translating it yields CSASNTEAFF.

The chain uses TRBV7-2 and TRBJ1-2; no reliable D call. The germline V and J ends were trimmed by 1 base and 6 bases, with 9 bases remaining between them. This CDR3 is built from 13 residues. Germline CDR1 is SGHTA and CDR2 is FQGNSA. In DNA, the CDR3 is TGTGCCAGCAGCTTAGAGGTAACCCATGGCTACACCTTC. Translated, it gives CASSLEVTHGYTF. Combining the CDR3 with reference TRBV7-2 and TRBJ1-2 gives the whole variable domain GAGVSQSPSNKVTEKGKDVELRCDPISGHTALYWYRQSLGQGLEFLIYFQGNSAPDKSGLPSDRFSAERTGGSVSTLTIQRTQQEDSAVYLCASSLEVTHGYTFGSGTRLTVV.

The chain joins TRBV6-6 to TRBJ2-3; D might be TRBD1 (5 bases). Germline V lookup: CDR1 MNHNY, CDR2 SVGAGI (reference sequence). The V and J ends lost 6 bases and 2 bases respectively, with 18 bases between them. The CDR3 has 16 amino acids. The CDR3, as DNA: TGTGCCAGCAGCCGAAACAGGCCTACCTTCACAGATACGCAGTATTTT. Protein: CASSRNRPTFTDTQYF.

V usage is TRBV30 and J usage is TRBJ1-1; 9 bases are a match to TRBD1. J was trimmed by 0 bases and V by 5 bases; bases with no gene match: 10. The CDR3 covers 16 residues. Germline CDR1 GTSNPN, CDR2 SVGIG (reference sequence). The CDR3 sequence is CAWVLGQGRVNTEAFF. The CDR3 nucleotides are TGTGCCTGGGTCTTAGGACAGGGGAGGGTGAACACTGAAGCTTTCTTT.

The rearrangement joins TRBV15 to TRBJ2-2; 7 positions match TRBD1. The CDR3 has 16 residues. V gave up 5 bases and J gave up 7 bases; unmatched junction bases: 13. Germline assignment: CDR1 LNHNV and CDR2 YYDKDF (reference sequence). The CDR3 loop is CATSGLRQGMGGELFF. The CDR3 region has the DNA TGTGCCACCAGCGGATTGCGACAGGGCATGGGCGGGGAGCTGTTTTTT.

This chain's CDR3 is CASSQDGLYGYTF. The CDR3 DNA reads as TGCGCCAGCAGCCAAGATGGACTTTATGGCTACACCTTC. The chain recombines TRBV4-3 with TRBJ1-2; no definite D call. Germline CDR1 LGHNA, CDR2 YSLEER. There are 13 residues in the CDR3. V was cut by 0 bases and J by 5 bases, with 7 bases left in between.

The chain recombines TRBV5-1 with TRBJ1-1, with TRBD1 identical over 9 bases. This CDR3 has 13 residues. V gave up 7 bases and J gave up 6 bases; unmatched junction bases: 7. The germline V gene encodes CDR1 SGHRS and CDR2 YFSETQ. CDR3 DNA: TGCGCCAGCCGAACGGACAGGGGACCTGAAGCTTTCTTT. It translates to CASRTDRGPEAFF. The variable domain in full, with the rest retrieved from reference TRBV5-1 and TRBJ1-1, is KAGVTQTPRYLIKTRGQQVTLSCSPISGHRSVSWYQQTPGQGLQFLFEYFSETQRNKGNFPGRFSGRQFSNSRSEMNVSTLELGDSALYLCASRTDRGPEAFFGQGTRLTVV.